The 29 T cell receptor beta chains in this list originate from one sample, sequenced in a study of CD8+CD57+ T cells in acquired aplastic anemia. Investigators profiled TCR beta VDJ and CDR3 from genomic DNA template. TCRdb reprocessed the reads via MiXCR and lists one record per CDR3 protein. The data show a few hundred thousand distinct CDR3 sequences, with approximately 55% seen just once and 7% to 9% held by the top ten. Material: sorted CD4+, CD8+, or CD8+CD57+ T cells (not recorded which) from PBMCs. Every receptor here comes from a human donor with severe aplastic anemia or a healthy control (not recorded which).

The CDR3 DNA sequence: TGTGCCAGCGCAGGGGGCAGGGTAGGTGAGCAGTACTTC. Residues: CASAGGRVGEQYF. V gene TRBV7-9 combines with J gene TRBJ2-7; 8 bases agree with TRBD1. CDR1 is SEHNR and CDR2 is FQNEAQ in the germline V gene (reference sequence). The CDR3 is 13 amino acids. V shed 8 bases, J shed 7 bases, and the junction held 10 bases outside the gene matches.

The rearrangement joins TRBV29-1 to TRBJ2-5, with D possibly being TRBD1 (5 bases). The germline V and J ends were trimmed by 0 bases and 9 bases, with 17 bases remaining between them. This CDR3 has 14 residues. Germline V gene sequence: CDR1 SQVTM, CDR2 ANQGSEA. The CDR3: CSVEEGGRGQPQYF. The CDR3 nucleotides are TGCAGCGTTGAAGAAGGTGGAAGGGGTCAGCCCCAGTACTTC.

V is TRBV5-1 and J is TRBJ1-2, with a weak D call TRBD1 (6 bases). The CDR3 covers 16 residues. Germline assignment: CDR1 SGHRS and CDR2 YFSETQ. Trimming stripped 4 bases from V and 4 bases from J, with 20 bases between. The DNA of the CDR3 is TGCGCCAGCAGCCCTGGTCCCGATGGACAGCCCTATGGCTACACCTTC. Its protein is CASSPGPDGQPYGYTF.

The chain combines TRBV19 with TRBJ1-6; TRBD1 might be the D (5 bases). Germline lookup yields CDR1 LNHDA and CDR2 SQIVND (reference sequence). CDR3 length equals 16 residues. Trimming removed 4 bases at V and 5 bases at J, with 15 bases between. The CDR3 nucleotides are TGTGCCAGTAGTACCGCGGCAGGGTTGGATAATTCACCCCTCCACTTT. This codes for CASSTAAGLDNSPLHF.

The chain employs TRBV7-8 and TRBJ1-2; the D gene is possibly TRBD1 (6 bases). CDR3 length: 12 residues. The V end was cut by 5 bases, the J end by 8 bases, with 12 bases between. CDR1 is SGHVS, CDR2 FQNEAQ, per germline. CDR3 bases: TGTGCCAGCAGCATCACAGGGAGCGGCTACACCTTC. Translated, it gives CASSITGSGYTF.

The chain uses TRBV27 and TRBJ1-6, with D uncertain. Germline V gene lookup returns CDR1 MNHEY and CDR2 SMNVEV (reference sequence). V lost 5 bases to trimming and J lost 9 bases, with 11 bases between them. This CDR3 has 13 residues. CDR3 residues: CASSLQVGSPLHF. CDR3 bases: TGTGCCAGCAGTCTTCAGGTCGGTTCACCCCTCCACTTT.

Written as DNA, the CDR3 is TGCAGTGCTAGTCCAGGGTCGGGGTGGGCTAATTCACCCCTCCACTTT. Its translation: CSASPGSGWANSPLHF. The chain carries TRBV20-1 and TRBJ1-6, with D maybe TRBD1 (5 bases). V lost 3 bases and J 6 bases, leaving 18 bases between the germline ends. CDR3 length: 16 residues. Germline V gives CDR1 DFQATT, CDR2 SNEGSKA (reference sequence).

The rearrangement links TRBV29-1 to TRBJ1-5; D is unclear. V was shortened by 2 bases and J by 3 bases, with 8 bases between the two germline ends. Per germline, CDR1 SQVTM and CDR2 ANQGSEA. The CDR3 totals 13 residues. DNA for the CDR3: TGCAGCGTTGAAAGCGGACCCAATCAGCCCCAGCATTTT. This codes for CSVESGPNQPQHF.

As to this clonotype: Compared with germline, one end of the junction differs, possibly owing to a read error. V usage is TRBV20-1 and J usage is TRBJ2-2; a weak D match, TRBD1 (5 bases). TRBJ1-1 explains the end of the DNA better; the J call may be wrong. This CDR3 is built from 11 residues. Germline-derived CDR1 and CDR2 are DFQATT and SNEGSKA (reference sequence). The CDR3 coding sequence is TGCAGCGCTAGGGGACTAGCGGGAGCTTTCTTT. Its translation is CSARGLAGAFF.

In DNA, the CDR3 is TGCAGCGTTGAAGACCGGAGGAGGGGGGAGACCCAGTACTTC. Protein product: CSVEDRRRGETQYF. The V call is TRBV29-1, the J call TRBJ2-5; D is possibly TRBD1 or TRBD2 (6 bases each). The length of the CDR3 is 14 residues. V lost 0 bases and J lost 5, with 13 bases in between. The V gene's germline CDR1 is SQVTM and CDR2 ANQGSEA.

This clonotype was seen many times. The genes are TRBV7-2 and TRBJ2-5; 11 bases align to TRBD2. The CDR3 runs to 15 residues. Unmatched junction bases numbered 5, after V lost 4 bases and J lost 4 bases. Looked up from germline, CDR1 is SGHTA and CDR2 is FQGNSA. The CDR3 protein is CASSSLAGEGETQYF. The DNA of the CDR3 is TGTGCCAGCAGCTCACTAGCGGGGGAAGGAGAGACCCAGTACTTC.

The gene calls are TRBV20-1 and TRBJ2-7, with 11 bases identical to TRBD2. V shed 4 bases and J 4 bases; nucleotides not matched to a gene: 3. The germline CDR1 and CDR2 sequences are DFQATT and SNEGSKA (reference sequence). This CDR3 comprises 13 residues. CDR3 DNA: TGCAGTGCTATAGCGGGGGGGCAATACGAGCAGTACTTC. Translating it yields CSAIAGGQYEQYF.

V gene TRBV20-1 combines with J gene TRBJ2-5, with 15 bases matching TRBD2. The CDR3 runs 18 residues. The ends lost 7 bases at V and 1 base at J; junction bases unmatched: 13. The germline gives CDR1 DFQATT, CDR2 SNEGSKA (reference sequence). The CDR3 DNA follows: TGCAGTGTTGGCACTGGACTAGCGGGGGGGATTGCCCAAGAGACCCAGTACTTC. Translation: CSVGTGLAGGIAQETQYF.

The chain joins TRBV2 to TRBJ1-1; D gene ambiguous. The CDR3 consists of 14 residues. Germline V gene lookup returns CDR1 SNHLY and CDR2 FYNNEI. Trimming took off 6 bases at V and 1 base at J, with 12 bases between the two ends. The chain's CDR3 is CASSPQRGNTEAFF. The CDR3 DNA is TGTGCCAGCAGCCCCCAAAGAGGGAACACTGAAGCTTTCTTT.

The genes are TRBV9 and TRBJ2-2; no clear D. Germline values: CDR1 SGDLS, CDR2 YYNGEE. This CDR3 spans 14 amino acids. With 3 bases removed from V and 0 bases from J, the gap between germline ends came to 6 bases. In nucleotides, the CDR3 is TGTGCCAGCAGCGATAGTGCGAACACCGGGGAGCTGTTTTTT. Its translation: CASSDSANTGELFF. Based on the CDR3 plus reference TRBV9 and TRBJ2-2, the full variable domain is DSGVTQTPKHLITATGQRVTLRCSPRSGDLSVYWYQQSLDQGLQFLIQYYNGEERAKGNILERFSAQQFPDLHSELNLSSLELGDSALYFCASSDSANTGELFFGEGSRLTVL.

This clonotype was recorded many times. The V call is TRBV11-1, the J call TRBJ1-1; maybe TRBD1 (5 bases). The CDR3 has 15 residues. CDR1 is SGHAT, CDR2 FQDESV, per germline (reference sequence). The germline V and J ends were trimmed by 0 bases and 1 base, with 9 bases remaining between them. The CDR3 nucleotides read TGTGCCAGCAGCTTAGCTATCGACAGGAACACTGAAGCTTTCTTT. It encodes CASSLAIDRNTEAFF.

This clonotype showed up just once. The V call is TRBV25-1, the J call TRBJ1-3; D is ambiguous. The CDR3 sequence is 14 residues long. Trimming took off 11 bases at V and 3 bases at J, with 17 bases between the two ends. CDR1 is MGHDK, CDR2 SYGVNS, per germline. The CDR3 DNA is TGTGCCGGGATCCACGGGGAGAGTGGAAACACCATATATTTT. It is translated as CAGIHGESGNTIYF.

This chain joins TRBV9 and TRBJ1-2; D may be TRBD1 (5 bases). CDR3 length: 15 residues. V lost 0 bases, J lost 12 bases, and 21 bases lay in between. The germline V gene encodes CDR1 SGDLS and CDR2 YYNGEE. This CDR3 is CASSVALRQSSGNTF. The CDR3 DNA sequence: TGTGCCAGCAGCGTAGCGCTCAGACAGAGCTCTGGAAACACCTTC.

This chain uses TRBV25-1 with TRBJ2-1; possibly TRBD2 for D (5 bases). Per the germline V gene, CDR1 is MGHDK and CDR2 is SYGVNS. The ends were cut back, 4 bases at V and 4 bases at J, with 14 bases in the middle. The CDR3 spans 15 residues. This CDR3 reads CASSGLDGVYNEQFF. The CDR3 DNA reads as TGTGCCAGCAGTGGCCTAGACGGGGTGTACAATGAGCAGTTCTTC.

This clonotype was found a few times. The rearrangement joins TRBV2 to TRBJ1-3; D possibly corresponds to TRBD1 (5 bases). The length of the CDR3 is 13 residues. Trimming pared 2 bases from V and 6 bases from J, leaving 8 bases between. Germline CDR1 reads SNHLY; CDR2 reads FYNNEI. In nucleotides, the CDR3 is TGTGCCAGCAGTGAAACAGGCAAAAACACCATATATTTT. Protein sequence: CASSETGKNTIYF.

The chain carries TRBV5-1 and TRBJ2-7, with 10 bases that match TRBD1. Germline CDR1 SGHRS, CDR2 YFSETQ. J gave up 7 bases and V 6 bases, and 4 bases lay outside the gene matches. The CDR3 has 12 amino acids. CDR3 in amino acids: CASTWTGGEQYF. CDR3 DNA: TGCGCCAGCACCTGGACAGGGGGGGAGCAGTACTTC.

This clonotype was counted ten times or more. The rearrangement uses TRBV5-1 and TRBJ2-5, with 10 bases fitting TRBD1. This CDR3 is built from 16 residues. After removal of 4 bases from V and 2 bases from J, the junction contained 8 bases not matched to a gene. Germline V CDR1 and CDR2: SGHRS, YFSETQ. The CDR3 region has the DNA TGCGCCAGCAGCAGGACAACGGGACAGGGGCAAGAGACCCAGTACTTC. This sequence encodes CASSRTTGQGQETQYF.

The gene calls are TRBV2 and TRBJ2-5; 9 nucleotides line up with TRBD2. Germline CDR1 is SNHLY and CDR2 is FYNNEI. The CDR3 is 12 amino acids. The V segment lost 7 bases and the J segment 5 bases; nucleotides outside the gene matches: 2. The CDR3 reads CASMGTSETQYF. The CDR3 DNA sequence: TGTGCCAGCATGGGGACTAGCGAGACCCAGTACTTC.

The DNA of the CDR3 is TGTGCCAGCAGCGTAAAGGCAGCAACCTACGAGCAGTACTTC. It is translated as CASSVKAATYEQYF. The chain uses TRBV9 and TRBJ2-7; D gene uncertain. CDR1 and CDR2 from the germline V gene are SGDLS and YYNGEE. V was cut by 1 base and J by 2 bases, with 10 bases left in between. The CDR3 consists of 14 residues.

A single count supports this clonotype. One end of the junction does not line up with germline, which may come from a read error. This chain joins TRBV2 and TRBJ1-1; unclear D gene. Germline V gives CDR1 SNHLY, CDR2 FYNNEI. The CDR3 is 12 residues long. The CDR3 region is CASSGYNIEAFF. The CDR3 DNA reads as TGCGCCAGCAGTGGTTACAATATTGAAGCTTTCTTT.

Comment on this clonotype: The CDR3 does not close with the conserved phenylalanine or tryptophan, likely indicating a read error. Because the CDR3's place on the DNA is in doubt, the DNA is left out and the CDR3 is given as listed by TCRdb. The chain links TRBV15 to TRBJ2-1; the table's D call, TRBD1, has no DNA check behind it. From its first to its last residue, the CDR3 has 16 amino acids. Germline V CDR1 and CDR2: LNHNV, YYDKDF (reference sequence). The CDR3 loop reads CATSSGGPSSYNERFS.

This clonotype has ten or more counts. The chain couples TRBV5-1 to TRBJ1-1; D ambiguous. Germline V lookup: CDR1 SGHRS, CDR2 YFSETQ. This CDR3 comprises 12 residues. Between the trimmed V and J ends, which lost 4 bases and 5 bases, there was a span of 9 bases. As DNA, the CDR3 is TGCGCCAGCAGCATCGACGGAACTGAAGCTTTCTTT. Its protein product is CASSIDGTEAFF.

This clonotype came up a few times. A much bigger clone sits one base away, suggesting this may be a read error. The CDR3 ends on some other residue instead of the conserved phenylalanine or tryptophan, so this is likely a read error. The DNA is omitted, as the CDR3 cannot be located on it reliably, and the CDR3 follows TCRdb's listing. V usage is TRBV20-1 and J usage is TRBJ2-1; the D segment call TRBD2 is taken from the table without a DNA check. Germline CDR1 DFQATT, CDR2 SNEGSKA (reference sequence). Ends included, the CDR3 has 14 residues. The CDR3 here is CSAIAGSSRAPLLL.

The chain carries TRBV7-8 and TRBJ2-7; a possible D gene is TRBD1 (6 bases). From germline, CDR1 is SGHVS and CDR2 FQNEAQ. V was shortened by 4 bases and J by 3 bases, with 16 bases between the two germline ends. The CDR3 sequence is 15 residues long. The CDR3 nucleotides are TGTGCCAGCAGCTCATTCCAGAGACAGGACTACGAGCAGTACTTC. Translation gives CASSSFQRQDYEQYF.